This TCR beta chain was captured by sequencing in a study of CD8 T cells in ankylosing spondylitis. Study results and limitations: Ankylosing spondylitis blood seemed to carry a telltale TCR beta motif made of several highly homologous variants.

CDR1 is LNHNV and CDR2 is YYDKDF in the germline V gene (reference sequence). CDR3 size: 17 residues. V was pared by 5 bases and J by 3 bases, with 20 bases between. This clonotype was recorded a few times. Antigen unknown. TCRdb passed the 5' RACE reads through MiXCR, listing each CDR3 protein once. Of just under 550,000 distinct CDR3 sequences in the sample, about an eighth were seen once. The chain employs TRBV15 and TRBJ1-5, with D maybe TRBD1 (6 bases). Sequencing was done on a sample of blood, either unsorted or a sorted T cell fraction (not recorded which). The origin of this receptor is a male donor with ankylosing spondylitis. The CDR3 here is CATSPRPRGTLNQPQHF. The CDR3 DNA is TGTGCCACCAGCCCCCGCCCCCGCGGGACACTCAATCAGCCCCAGCATTTT.